This TCR beta chain was sequenced for a study of beta chain features in type 1 diabetes. Points from the study as a whole: Type 1 diabetes patients had VDJ junctions that carried fewer insertions and more deletions.

This clone came up a few times. Its target is not known. The CDR3 totals 17 residues. Losses at the gene ends were 2 bases for V and 5 bases for J; bases not matched to a gene: 10. The germline CDR1 and CDR2 sequences are SGHTA and FQGNSA. cDNA synthesis used the whole RNA isolate, giving expressed TCRB sequences. Average reads for naive, central memory and regulatory T cell samples were about 3.6 million. Measured with immunoSEQ multiplex PCR; TCRdb has only the in-frame clones, and not every one. The table has hundreds of thousands of clones, approximately 11% seen once; the top ten hold around 0.015%.

The chain carries TRBV7-2 and TRBJ2-1; 9 nucleotides align to TRBD2. Sequencing was performed on naive CD4+ T cells from blood. This clonotype was sampled from a woman aged 25 to 39 in good health. The CDR3 nucleotides read TGTGCCAGCAGCTTACGTACTAGCGGGTTAGTTAACAATGAGCAGTTCTTC. It yields the protein CASSLRTSGLVNNEQFF.